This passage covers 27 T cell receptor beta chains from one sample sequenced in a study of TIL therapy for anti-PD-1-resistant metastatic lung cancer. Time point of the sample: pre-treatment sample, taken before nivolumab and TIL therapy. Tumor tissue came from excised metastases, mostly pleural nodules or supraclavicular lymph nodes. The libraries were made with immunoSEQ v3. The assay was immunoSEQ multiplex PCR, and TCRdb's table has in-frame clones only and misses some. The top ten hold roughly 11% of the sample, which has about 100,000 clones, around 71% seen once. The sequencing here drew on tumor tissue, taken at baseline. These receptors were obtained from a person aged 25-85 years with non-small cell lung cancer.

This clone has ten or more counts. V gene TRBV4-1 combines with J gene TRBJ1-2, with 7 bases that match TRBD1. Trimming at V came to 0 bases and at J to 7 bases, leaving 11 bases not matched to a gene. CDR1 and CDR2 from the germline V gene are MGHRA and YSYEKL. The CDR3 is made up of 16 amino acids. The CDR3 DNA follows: TGCGCCAGCAGCCAAGATGATACAGGGGCTACGGGTGGCTACACCTTC. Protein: CASSQDDTGATGGYTF.

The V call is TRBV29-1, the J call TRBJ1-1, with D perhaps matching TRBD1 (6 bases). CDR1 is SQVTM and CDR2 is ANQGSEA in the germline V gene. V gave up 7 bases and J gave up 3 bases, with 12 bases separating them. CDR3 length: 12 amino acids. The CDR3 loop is CSGIQGYTEAFF. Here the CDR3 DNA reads TGCAGCGGGATACAGGGATACACTGAAGCTTTCTTT.

CDR3 protein: CASSLETSGTYEQYF. In nucleotides, the CDR3 is TGTGCCAGCAGCTTAGAGACTAGCGGCACCTACGAGCAGTACTTC. The chain is built from TRBV7-9 and TRBJ2-7, with 9 bases matching TRBD2. Per the germline V gene, CDR1 is SEHNR and CDR2 is FQNEAQ (reference sequence). The ends lost 1 base at V and 2 bases at J; junction bases unmatched: 3. This CDR3 has 15 amino acids.

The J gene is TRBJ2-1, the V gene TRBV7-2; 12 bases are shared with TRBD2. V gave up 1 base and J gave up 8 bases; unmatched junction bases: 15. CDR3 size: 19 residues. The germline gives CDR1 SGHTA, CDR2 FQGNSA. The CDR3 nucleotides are TGTGCCAGCAGCTTAGTGGGGCTAGCGGGGGGGCCGTGGGTTGATGAGCAGTTCTTC. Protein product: CASSLVGLAGGPWVDEQFF.

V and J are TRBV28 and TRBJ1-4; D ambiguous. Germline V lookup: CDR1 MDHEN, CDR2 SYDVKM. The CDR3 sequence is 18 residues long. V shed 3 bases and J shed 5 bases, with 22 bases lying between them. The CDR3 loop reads CASSFMLSRAVPNEKLFF. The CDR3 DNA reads TGTGCCAGCAGTTTTATGTTGTCTCGGGCCGTGCCGAATGAAAAACTGTTTTTT.

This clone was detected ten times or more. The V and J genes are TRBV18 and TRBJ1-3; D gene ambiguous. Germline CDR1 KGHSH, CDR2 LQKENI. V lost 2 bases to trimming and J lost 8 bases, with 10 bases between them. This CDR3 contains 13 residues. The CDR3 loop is CASSPRSEDTIYF. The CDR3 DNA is TGTGCCAGCTCACCAAGGAGTGAGGACACCATATATTTT.

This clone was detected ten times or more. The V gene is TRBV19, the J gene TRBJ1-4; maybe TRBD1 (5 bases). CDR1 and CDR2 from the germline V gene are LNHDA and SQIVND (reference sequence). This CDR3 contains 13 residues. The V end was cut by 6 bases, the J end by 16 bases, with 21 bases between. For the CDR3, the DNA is TGTGCCAGTAGAAGCGAAGGGACCCCAATTTCGTTTTTT. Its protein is CASRSEGTPISFF. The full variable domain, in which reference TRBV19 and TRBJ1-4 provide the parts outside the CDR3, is DGGITQSPKYLFRKEGQNVTLSCEQNLNHDAMYWYRQDPGQGLRLIYYSQIVNDFQKGDIAEGYSVSREKKESFPLTVTSAQKNPTAFYLCASRSEGTPISFFGSGTQLSVL.

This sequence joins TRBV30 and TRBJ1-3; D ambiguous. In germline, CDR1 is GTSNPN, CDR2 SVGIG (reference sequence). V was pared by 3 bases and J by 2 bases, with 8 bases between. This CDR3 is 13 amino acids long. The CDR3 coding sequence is TGTGCCTGGAGAACGGAAACTGGAAACACCATATATTTT. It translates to CAWRTETGNTIYF.

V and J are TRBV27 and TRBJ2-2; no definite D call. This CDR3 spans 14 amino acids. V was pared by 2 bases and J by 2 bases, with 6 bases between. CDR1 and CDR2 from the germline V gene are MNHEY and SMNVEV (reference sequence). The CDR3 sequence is CASSLAVNTGELFF. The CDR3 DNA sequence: TGTGCCAGCAGTTTAGCGGTTAACACCGGGGAGCTGTTTTTT.

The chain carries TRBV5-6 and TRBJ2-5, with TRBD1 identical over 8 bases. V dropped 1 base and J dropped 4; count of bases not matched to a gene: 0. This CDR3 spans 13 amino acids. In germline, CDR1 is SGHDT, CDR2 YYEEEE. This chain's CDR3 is CASSLTGGETQYF. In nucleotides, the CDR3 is TGTGCCAGCAGCTTGACAGGGGGAGAGACCCAGTACTTC.

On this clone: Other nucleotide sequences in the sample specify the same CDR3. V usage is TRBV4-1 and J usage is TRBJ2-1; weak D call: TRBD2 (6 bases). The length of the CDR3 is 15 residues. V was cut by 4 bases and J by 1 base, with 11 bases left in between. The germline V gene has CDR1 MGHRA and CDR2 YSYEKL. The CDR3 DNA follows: TGCGCCAGCAGCCCCCTCGGGGGATCCTACAATGAGCAGTTCTTC. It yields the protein CASSPLGGSYNEQFF.

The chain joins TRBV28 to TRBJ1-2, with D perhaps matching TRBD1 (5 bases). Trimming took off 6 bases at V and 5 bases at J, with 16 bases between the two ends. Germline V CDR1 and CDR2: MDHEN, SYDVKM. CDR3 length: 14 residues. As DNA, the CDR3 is TGTGCCAGCAGGCCCAGACTGGGGGGGTATGGCTACACCTTC. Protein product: CASRPRLGGYGYTF.

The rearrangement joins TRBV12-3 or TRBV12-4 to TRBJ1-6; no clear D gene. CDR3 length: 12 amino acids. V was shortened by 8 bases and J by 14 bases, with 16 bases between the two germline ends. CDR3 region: CASGRGPKALHF. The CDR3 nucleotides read TGTGCCAGCGGGCGCGGGCCTAAGGCCCTCCACTTT.

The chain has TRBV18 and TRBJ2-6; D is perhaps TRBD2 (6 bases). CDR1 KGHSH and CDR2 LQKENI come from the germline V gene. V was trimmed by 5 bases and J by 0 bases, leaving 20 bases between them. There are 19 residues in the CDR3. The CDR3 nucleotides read TGTGCCAGCTCAACTACCTTTGCTAGCGAGACCTCTGGGGCCAACGTCCTGACTTTC. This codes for CASSTTFASETSGANVLTF.

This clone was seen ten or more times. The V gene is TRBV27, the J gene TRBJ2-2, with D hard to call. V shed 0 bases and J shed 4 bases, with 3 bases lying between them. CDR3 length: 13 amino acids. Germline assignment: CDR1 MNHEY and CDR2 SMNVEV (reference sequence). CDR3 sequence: CASSLSITGELFF. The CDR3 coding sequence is TGTGCCAGCAGTTTATCGATCACCGGGGAGCTGTTTTTT.

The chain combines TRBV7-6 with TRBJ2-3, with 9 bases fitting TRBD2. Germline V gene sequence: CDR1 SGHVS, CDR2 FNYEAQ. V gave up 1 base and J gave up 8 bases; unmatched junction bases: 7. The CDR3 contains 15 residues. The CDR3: CASSLVGGREATQYF. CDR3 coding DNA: TGTGCCAGCAGCTTAGTAGGCGGGAGGGAGGCTACGCAGTATTTT. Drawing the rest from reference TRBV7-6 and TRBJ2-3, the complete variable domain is GAGVSQSPRYKVTKRGQDVALRCDPISGHVSLYWYRQALGQGPEFLTYFNYEAQQDKSGLPNDRFSAERPEGSISTLTIQRTEQRDSAMYRCASSLVGGREATQYFGPGTRLTVL.

The CDR3 here is CASIQTSGGAQTGELFF. The CDR3 coding sequence is TGTGCCAGCATCCAGACTAGCGGGGGGGCGCAGACCGGGGAGCTGTTTTTT. This chain uses TRBV2 with TRBJ2-2; 14 bases fit TRBD2. Germline V lookup: CDR1 SNHLY, CDR2 FYNNEI. V lost 7 bases, J lost 5 bases, and 9 bases stayed unmatched. The CDR3 spans 17 residues.

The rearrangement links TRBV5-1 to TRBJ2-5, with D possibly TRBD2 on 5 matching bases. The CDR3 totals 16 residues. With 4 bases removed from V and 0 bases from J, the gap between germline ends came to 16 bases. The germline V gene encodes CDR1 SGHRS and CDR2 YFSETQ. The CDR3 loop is CASSPGIGVYQETQYF. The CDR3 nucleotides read TGCGCCAGCAGCCCCGGAATCGGGGTGTACCAAGAGACCCAGTACTTC.

CDR3 bases: TGTGCCAGCAGCCCGCCGGGGACATCGGTGGCCAATGAGCAGTTCTTC. Translation gives CASSPPGTSVANEQFF. The rearrangement joins TRBV7-2 to TRBJ2-1; D possibly corresponds to TRBD1 (6 bases). CDR1 and CDR2 (germline): SGHTA, FQGNSA. CDR3 length equals 16 residues. V shed 5 bases and J shed 6 bases, with 20 bases lying between them.

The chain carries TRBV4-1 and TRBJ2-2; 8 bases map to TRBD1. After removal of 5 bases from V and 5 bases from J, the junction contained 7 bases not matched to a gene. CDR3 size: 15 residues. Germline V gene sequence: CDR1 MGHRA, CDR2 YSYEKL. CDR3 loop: CASSLGQGATGELFF. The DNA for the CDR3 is TGCGCCAGCAGCTTAGGCCAGGGGGCGACCGGGGAGCTGTTTTTT.

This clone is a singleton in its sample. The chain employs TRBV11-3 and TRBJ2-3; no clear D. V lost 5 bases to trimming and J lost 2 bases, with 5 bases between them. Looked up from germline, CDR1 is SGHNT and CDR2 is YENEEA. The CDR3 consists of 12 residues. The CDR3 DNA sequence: TGTGCCAGCAGCCCTAACACAGATACGCAGTATTTT. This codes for CASSPNTDTQYF.

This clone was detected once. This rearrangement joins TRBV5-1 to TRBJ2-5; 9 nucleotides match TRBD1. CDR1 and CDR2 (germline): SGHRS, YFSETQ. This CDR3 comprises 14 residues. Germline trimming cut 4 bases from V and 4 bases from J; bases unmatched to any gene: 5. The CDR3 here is CASSRGTGRETQYF. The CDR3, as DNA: TGCGCCAGCAGCCGCGGGACAGGGAGAGAGACCCAGTACTTC.

The CDR3 DNA is TGTGCCTGGAGAAGGGCAGGGGGAAAAGAGACCCAGTACTTC. Protein: CAWRRAGGKETQYF. The chain has TRBV30 and TRBJ2-5, with 7 bases matching TRBD1. Germline CDR1 is GTSNPN and CDR2 is SVGIG (reference sequence). After removal of 3 bases from V and 3 bases from J, the junction contained 7 bases not matched to a gene. There are 14 residues in the CDR3.

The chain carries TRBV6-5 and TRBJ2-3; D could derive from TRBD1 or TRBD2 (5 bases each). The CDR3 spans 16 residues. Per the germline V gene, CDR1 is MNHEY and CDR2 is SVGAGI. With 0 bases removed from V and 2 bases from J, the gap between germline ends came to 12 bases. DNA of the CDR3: TGTGCCAGCAGTTACTCCGGACAAGACTACACAGATACGCAGTATTTT. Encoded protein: CASSYSGQDYTDTQYF.

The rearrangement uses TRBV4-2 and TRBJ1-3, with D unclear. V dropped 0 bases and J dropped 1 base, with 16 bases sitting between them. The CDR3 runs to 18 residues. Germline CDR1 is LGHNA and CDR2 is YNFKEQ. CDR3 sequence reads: CASSQDSSQAWSGNTIYF. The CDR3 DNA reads TGTGCCAGCAGCCAAGATTCATCCCAGGCTTGGTCTGGAAACACCATATATTTT.

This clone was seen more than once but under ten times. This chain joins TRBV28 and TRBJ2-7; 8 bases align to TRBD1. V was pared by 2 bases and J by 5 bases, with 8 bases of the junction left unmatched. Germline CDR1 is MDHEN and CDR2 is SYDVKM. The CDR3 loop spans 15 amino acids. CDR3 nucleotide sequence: TGTGCCAGCAGTTTAAGGCAGGGGGCGGTCGACGAGCAGTACTTC. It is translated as CASSLRQGAVDEQYF. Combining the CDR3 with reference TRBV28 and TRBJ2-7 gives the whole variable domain DVKVTQSSRYLVKRTGEKVFLECVQDMDHENMFWYRQDPGLGLRLIYFSYDVKMKEKGDIPEGYSVSREKKERFSLILESASTNQTSMYLCASSLRQGAVDEQYFGPGTRLTVT.

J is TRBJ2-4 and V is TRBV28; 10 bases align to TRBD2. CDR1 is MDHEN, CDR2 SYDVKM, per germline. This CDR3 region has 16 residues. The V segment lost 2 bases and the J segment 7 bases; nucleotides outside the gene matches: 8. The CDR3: CASSLLAGVGGNIQYF. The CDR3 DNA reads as TGTGCCAGCAGTTTACTAGCGGGGGTCGGAGGGAACATTCAGTACTTC.